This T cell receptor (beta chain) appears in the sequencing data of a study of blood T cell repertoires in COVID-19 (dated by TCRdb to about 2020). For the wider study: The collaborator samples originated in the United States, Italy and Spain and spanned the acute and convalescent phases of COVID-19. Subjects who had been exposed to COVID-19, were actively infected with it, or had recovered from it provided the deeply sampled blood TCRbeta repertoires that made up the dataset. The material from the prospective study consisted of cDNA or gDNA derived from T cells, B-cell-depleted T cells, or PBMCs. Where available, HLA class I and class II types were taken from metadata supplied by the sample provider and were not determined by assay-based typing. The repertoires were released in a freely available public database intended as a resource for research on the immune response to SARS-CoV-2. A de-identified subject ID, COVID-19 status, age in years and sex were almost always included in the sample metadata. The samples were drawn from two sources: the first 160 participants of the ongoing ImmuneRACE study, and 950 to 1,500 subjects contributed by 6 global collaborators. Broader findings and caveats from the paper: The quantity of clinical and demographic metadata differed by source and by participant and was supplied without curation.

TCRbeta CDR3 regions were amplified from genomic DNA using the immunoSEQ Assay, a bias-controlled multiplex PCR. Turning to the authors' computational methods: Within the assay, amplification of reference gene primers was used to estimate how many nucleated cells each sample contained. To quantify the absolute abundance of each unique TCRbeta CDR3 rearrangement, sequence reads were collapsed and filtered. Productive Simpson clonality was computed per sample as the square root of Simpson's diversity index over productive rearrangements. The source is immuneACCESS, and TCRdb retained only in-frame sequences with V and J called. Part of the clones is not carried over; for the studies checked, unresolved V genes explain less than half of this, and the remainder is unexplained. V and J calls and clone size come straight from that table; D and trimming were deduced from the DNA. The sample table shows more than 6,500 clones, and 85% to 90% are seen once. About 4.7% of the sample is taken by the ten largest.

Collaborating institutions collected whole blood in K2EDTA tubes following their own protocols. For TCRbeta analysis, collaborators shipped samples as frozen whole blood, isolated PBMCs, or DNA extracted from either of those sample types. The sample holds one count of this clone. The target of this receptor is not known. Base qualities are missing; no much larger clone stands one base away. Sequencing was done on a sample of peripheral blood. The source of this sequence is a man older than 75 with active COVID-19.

For the CDR3, the sequence is CASSQDRGVLYEQYF. The sequenced DNA: TGTGCCAGCAGCCAAGATCGGGGGGTTCTCTACGAGCAGTACTTC. The V and J segments used are TRBV4-2 and TRBJ2-7; 7 junctional bases match TRBD2. CDR1 and CDR2 (LGHNA, YNFKEQ) derive from the germline V gene. V is cut back by 0 bases and J by 3 bases, with 5 bases in the junction unmatched. Taken from cysteine to phenylalanine, the CDR3 has 15 residues. CDR3 DNA is the only sequence kept; it has 45 bases, read in frame from the first base.